The clone carrying this TCR beta chain was recorded at least ten times. As originally analysed: From approximately 21,000 to 630,000 TCRs were found per sample, with a median of approximately 96,000. MiXCR was run by TCRdb on the RACE reads, yielding one entry per CDR3 protein. TCRdb, not the original authors, processed these V and J calls. The table lists roughly 380,000 distinct CDR3 sequences, about 6% of them singletons. Time point defined: patch test 2, 6 weeks after DPC sensitization. Treatment of the sample: therapeutic diphenylcyclopropenone sensitization with weekly scalp DPC. The data derive from a study of human T cells and chemical hapten exposure. The CDR3 contains 16 residues. Unmatched junction bases numbered 11, after V lost 4 bases and J lost 4 bases.

J is TRBJ2-3 and V is TRBV12-3 or TRBV12-4, with 7 bases lining up with TRBD2. This receptor was obtained from a woman under 30 with alopecia areata. Some clones in this sample may be carry-over from other donors' samples. The specimen comprised whole blood, sampled in connection with sensitization to the hapten diphenylcyclopropenone (DPC). The CDR3: CASSSRDYQPSDTQYF. The CDR3 bases are TGTGCCAGCAGTTCCCGGGACTACCAGCCCTCAGATACGCAGTATTTT.